The 5 T cell receptor beta chains below come from one sample, sequenced in a study of T cells in Graves' hyperthyroidism and ophthalmopathy (dated by TCRdb to the late 2010s). The library relied on multiplex PCR. For sequencing, an Illumina HiSeq 2000 was employed. The TCR beta CDR3 regions were amplified from the RNA transcripts. For the first round of RT-PCR on the TCR CDR3, the HTBI primer set was used together with the Qiagen OneStep RT-PCR kit. TCRdb reprocessed the public reads (quality trimming at Q25 with fastp, clone calling with MiXCR) and kept in-frame beta chains. Every distinct CDR3 protein forms one entry, paired with its most common genes and DNA. For this sample there are 600,000 to 750,000 distinct CDR3 sequences; 17% appear just once. Roughly 16% of the sample goes to the ten largest clones. Sequencing used blood. These receptors came from a man aged 45-65 years with Graves' hyperthyroidism.

In its sample, this clonotype was seen a few times. V and J are TRBV7-9 and TRBJ2-2, with D maybe TRBD2 (6 bases). Per the germline V gene, CDR1 is SEHNR and CDR2 is FQNEAQ (reference sequence). Between the trimmed V and J ends, which lost 6 bases and 3 bases, there was a span of 11 bases. The length of the CDR3 is 14 residues. The CDR3 DNA follows: TGTGCCAGCAGATGGGGGGTGGACACCGGGGAGCTGTTTTTT. Amino acid sequence: CASRWGVDTGELFF.

This clonotype was detected many times. The chain uses TRBV7-3 and TRBJ2-1, with 10 bases identical to TRBD2. Per the germline V gene, CDR1 is SGHTA and CDR2 is FQGTGA. V lost 2 bases, J lost 10 bases, and 11 bases stayed unmatched. The CDR3 totals 16 residues. CDR3 protein: CASSLGGGLAVDEQFF. For the CDR3, the DNA is TGTGCCAGCAGCTTAGGGGGTGGACTAGCGGTTGACGAGCAGTTCTTC.

The sample holds many counts of this clonotype. The V gene is TRBV10-3, the J gene TRBJ1-2; a weak D match, TRBD1 (5 bases). The CDR3 totals 14 residues. The germline V and J ends were trimmed by 3 bases and 4 bases, with 12 bases remaining between them. Germline V gene sequence: CDR1 ENHRY, CDR2 SYGVKD. The CDR3 region has the DNA TGTGCCATCAGTGAAGCCTTCGACAGCTATGGCTACACCTTC. Protein sequence: CAISEAFDSYGYTF.

There are many counts of this clonotype. J is TRBJ2-5 and V is TRBV29-1, with D perhaps given as TRBD1 or TRBD2 (5 bases each). V lost 4 bases and J 0 bases, leaving 6 bases between the germline ends. The CDR3 totals 12 residues. CDR1 and CDR2 from the germline V gene are SQVTM and ANQGSEA. Written as DNA, the CDR3 is TGCAGCGTTGGGGGGTACCAAGAGACCCAGTACTTC. Protein product: CSVGGYQETQYF.

This clonotype was recorded many times. J is TRBJ2-5 and V is TRBV11-2, with D perhaps being TRBD1 or TRBD2 (5 bases each). Germline V gene sequence: CDR1 SGHAT, CDR2 FQNNGV. Trimming removed 2 bases from V and 8 bases from J, with 12 bases in between. CDR3 size: 13 residues. The CDR3 region has the DNA TGTGCCAGCAGCTTACTAGCTAGGGGTACCCAGTACTTC. Encoded protein: CASSLLARGTQYF.